Listed below are T cell receptor beta chains from one sample, sequenced in a study of T cell changes during pregnancy in multiple sclerosis. Generated by immunoSEQ multiplex PCR, the TCRdb table keeps only in-frame clones and is missing some. The sample has 55,000 to 75,000 clones, 91% seen once; the top ten hold around 2.2%. The input for sequencing was peripheral blood, taken in the third trimester of pregnancy. These receptors were collected from a female donor in good health, enrolled as a control in a pregnancy study. The CDR3 runs from the conserved cysteine through the conserved F or W. The D gene is left open where the match is weak. Only part of the rows carry a size: once, few, many, or a class if the clone is expanded.

clone_size	d_call	v_call	j_call	cdr3_nt	cdr3_aa
-	-	TRBV18	TRBJ2-1	TGTGCCAGCTCGCCCGGTAACAATGAGCAGTTCTTC	CASSPGNNEQFF
-	-	TRBV5-4	TRBJ2-7	TGTGCCAGCAGCTTGGGGGCCCGCCCCGAGCAGTACTTC	CASSLGARPEQYF
-	TRBD2	TRBV5-1	TRBJ2-1	TGCGCCAGCAGCCGGGGACTAGCGGGCCACTACAATGAGCAGTTCTTC	CASSRGLAGHYNEQFF
-	-	TRBV7-6	TRBJ1-1	TGTGCCAGCAGCCCCCATTTAGGTCGGGACACTGAAGCTTTCTTT	CASSPHLGRDTEAFF
-	-	TRBV6-1	TRBJ2-3	TGTGCCAGCAGCCCACAATGGGGGGTTGCAGATACGCAGTATTTT	CASSPQWGVADTQYF
-	TRBD1	TRBV5-6	TRBJ1-4	TGTGCCAGCAGCTGGGAACGACAGGGGAATAATGAAAAACTGTTTTTT	CASSWERQGNNEKLFF
-	-	TRBV6-5	TRBJ2-1	TGTGCCAGCAGTCACCGATTGGGGGGAAGATATGAGCAGTTCTTC	CASSHRLGGRYEQFF
-	TRBD1	TRBV27	TRBJ1-2	TGTGCCTCCTACAGGGGGTTCGATGGCTACACCTTC	CASYRGFDGYTF
-	-	TRBV5-1	TRBJ2-2	TGCGCCAGCAGCTTGTACAAAGGGCAGGGAAGATCCGGGGAGCTGTTTTTT	CASSLYKGQGRSGELFF
-	-	TRBV7-2	TRBJ2-7	TGTGCCAGCAGCGCCTCCAGAGACATTGACGAGCAGTACTTC	CASSASRDIDEQYF
once	-	TRBV28	TRBJ1-5	TGTGCCAGCACTGAAGGACAGATCAATCAGCCCCAGCATTTT	CASTEGQINQPQHF
-	TRBD1	TRBV4-2	TRBJ2-7	TGTGCCAGCAGCCCGCAGGGGAATCAGGGGGCTGTCGACTACGAGCAGTACTTC	CASSPQGNQGAVDYEQYF
-	TRBD2	TRBV19	TRBJ2-1	TGTGCCAGTAGTATAGGGGGACTAGCGGAAAGCTCCTACAATGAGCAGTTCTTC	CASSIGGLAESSYNEQFF
-	TRBD2	TRBV13	TRBJ2-7	TGTGCCAGCAGCTTACCCGCTAGCGGGGTTTACGAGCAGTACTTC	CASSLPASGVYEQYF
-	-	TRBV7-9	TRBJ2-7	TGTGCCAGCAGCTTAGTTACACCCTCAGGGGCGAAGATCAACTACGAGCAGTACTTC	CASSLVTPSGAKINYEQYF
-	TRBD2	TRBV27	TRBJ2-3	TGTGCCAGCAGTATAGCGGGAGCCGGAAATACGCAGTATTTT	CASSIAGAGNTQYF
-	TRBD2	TRBV4-2	TRBJ2-1	TGTGCCAGCAGCCGGGGGACTAGCGGGATGGAAGAGCAGTTCTTC	CASSRGTSGMEEQFF
-	TRBD2	TRBV2	TRBJ2-5	TGTGCCAGCAGTGATCGACTCTCCTGGCTAGCGGGAGTGGAGACCCAGTACTTC	CASSDRLSWLAGVETQYF
once	-	TRBV5-8	TRBJ1-1	TGTGCCAGCAGCTTACCAGGGGTGGTTGAAGCTTTCTTT	CASSLPGVVEAFF
-	-	TRBV28	TRBJ1-5	TGTGCCAGCAGTTTGGCAAGACAGGGCAATCAGCCCCAGCATTTT	CASSLARQGNQPQHF
-	TRBD2	TRBV11-2	TRBJ2-2	TGTGCCAGCAGCGTACTAGCGGGGAACACCGGGGAGCTGTTTTTT	CASSVLAGNTGELFF
-	TRBD2	TRBV13	TRBJ2-7	TGTGCCAGCAGCTCCTCACTAGCGGGAGTTACCTACGAGCAGTACTTC	CASSSSLAGVTYEQYF
-	-	TRBV2	TRBJ1-4	TGTGCCAGCTCGGAGGGGCCGTCTGAAAAACTGTTTTTT	CASSEGPSEKLFF